This TCR beta chain was observed in a study of T cell changes during pregnancy in multiple sclerosis. The CDR3 covers 18 residues. The germline CDR1 and CDR2 sequences are MDHEN and SYDVKM. With V trimmed by 4 bases and J by 0 bases, 10 bases remained unmatched. The method was immunoSEQ multiplex PCR; TCRdb's version includes in-frame clones alone and lacks a portion of them. The sample includes under 50,000 clones, over 90% seen only once; the top ten take over 4.5%. Source: CD8+ T cells from peripheral blood mononuclear cells, taken in the first trimester of pregnancy. The origin of this receptor is a female donor with multiple sclerosis, enrolled in a pregnancy study. The V and J genes are TRBV28 and TRBJ2-2, with 8 positions matching TRBD1. The CDR3 loop reads CASSSPNTGQANTGELFF. The CDR3 coding sequence is TGTGCCAGCAGTTCGCCAAACACGGGACAGGCGAACACCGGGGAGCTGTTTTTT.